These 3 T cell receptor beta chains came from one sample sequenced in a study of CD8 T cells in Susac syndrome. RNA amounts of roughly 0.45 to 1 ug underwent reverse transcription with random hexamers. MiXCR, applied by TCRdb to the immunoSEQ multiplex PCR reads, yields one record per CDR3 protein. The sample holds roughly 170,000 distinct CDR3 sequences; approximately 93% are singletons and the top ten take roughly 0.094%. The specimen sequenced was CD4+ T cells from PBMCs. These receptors came from a human donor with multiple sclerosis.

The genes are TRBV11-2 and TRBJ2-7, with a tentative D call TRBD2 (5 bases). In germline, CDR1 is SGHAT, CDR2 FQNNGV. Trimming removed 1 base from V and 6 bases from J, with 10 bases in between. The CDR3 runs to 13 residues. CDR3 in amino acids: CASSLVLAIEQYF. CDR3 sequence (DNA): TGTGCCAGCAGCTTAGTTTTAGCGATCGAGCAGTACTTC. Full variable domain (missing parts from reference TRBV11-2 and TRBJ2-7): EAGVAQSPRYKIIEKRQSVAFWCNPISGHATLYWYQQILGQGPKLLIQFQNNGVVDDSQLPKDRFSAERLKGVDSTLKIQPAKLEDSAVYLCASSLVLAIEQYFGPGTRLTVT.

The chain employs TRBV20-1 and TRBJ1-5, with D perhaps TRBD1 (5 bases). This CDR3 spans 13 amino acids. Germline CDR1 is DFQATT and CDR2 is SNEGSKA (reference sequence). Trimming pared 2 bases from V and 5 bases from J, leaving 10 bases between. CDR3 amino acids: CSARQGRDQPQHF. CDR3 bases: TGCAGTGCTAGACAGGGCCGAGATCAGCCCCAGCATTTT.

This rearrangement joins TRBV9 to TRBJ1-1, with TRBD1 as a possible D gene (5 bases). Per the germline V gene, CDR1 is SGDLS and CDR2 is YYNGEE. Trimming cost V 0 bases and J 2 bases, with 17 bases left between them. This CDR3 has 17 amino acids. The CDR3 is CASSVGEWSGGNTEAFF. The DNA for the CDR3 is TGTGCCAGCAGCGTAGGAGAGTGGTCTGGGGGAAACACTGAAGCTTTCTTT.